The 13 T cell receptor beta chains presented below share a single source sample, sequenced in a study of shared clonotypes between healthy human individuals. The data were produced by immunoSEQ multiplex PCR, yet TCRdb's version contains in-frame clones alone and is incomplete. Of millions of clones in the sample, 85% to 95% are singletons; the top ten hold 0.13%. The material sequenced was naive CD4+ T cells sorted from blood. The subset was: CD45RA+ positively selected. Every receptor here comes from a man between 18 and 35 years old in good health.

The rearrangement uses TRBV29-1 and TRBJ2-3; no firm D call. CDR3 length equals 14 residues. V lost 7 bases and J lost 0, with 14 bases in between. The germline V gene encodes CDR1 SQVTM and CDR2 ANQGSEA. Here the CDR3 DNA reads TGCAGCGGTGGTGCCCTTGTTAGCACAGATACGCAGTATTTT. This sequence encodes CSGGALVSTDTQYF.

The rearrangement uses TRBV5-4 and TRBJ2-5; 11 bases agree with TRBD2. With 3 bases clipped from V and 5 bases from J, the junction kept 9 bases outside the gene matches. There are 16 residues in the CDR3. Per germline, CDR1 SGHNT and CDR2 YYREEE (reference sequence). The CDR3 here is CASSSLISGRGETQYF. Written as DNA, the CDR3 is TGTGCCAGCAGCTCCCTGATTAGCGGGAGGGGGGAGACCCAGTACTTC.

As for this clone: Other nucleotide sequences in the sample specify the same CDR3. The V call is TRBV20-1, the J call TRBJ1-4, with D perhaps matching TRBD1 (6 bases). V was trimmed by 6 bases and J by 5 bases, leaving 7 bases between them. The V gene's germline CDR1 is DFQATT and CDR2 SNEGSKA (reference sequence). The CDR3 totals 11 residues. CDR3 nucleotides: TGCAGTGCCAGGGGCAATGAAAAACTGTTTTTT. The encoded protein is CSARGNEKLFF.

The genes are TRBV5-4 and TRBJ1-1; 8 nucleotides agree with TRBD1. After removal of 4 bases from V and 1 base from J, the junction contained 6 bases not matched to a gene. The germline V gene has CDR1 SGHNT and CDR2 YYREEE (reference sequence). This CDR3 has 15 residues. The CDR3 region has the DNA TGTGCCAGCAGCAGGCGGACAGGGAGGAACACTGAAGCTTTCTTT. Protein product: CASSRRTGRNTEAFF.

To note about this clone: The sample carries other DNA sequences with the same CDR3. This sequence joins TRBV18 and TRBJ2-1; no definite D call. This CDR3 comprises 11 residues. Trimming pared 3 bases from V and 10 bases from J, leaving 7 bases between. Germline assignment: CDR1 KGHSH and CDR2 LQKENI. The CDR3 bases are TGTGCCAGCTCACCGGGAACCGAGCAGTTCTTC. Translation: CASSPGTEQFF.

The table lists this clone with a count of one. The chain has TRBV7-2 and TRBJ2-5; 7 nucleotides align to TRBD1. The junction had 10 bases not matched to a gene; V was cut back by 5 bases and J by 1 base. The CDR3 is made up of 16 amino acids. Germline V gene lookup returns CDR1 SGHTA and CDR2 FQGNSA. The CDR3 spells CASSPQRQGSQETQYF. DNA of the CDR3: TGTGCCAGCAGCCCACAACGACAGGGTAGCCAAGAGACCCAGTACTTC.

CDR3 in DNA: TGTGCCAGCGGACCGGGACAGGGAATAAATCAGCCCCAGCATTTT. Protein sequence: CASGPGQGINQPQHF. The genes are TRBV6-5 and TRBJ1-5; 9 bases line up with TRBD1. Germline assignment: CDR1 MNHEY and CDR2 SVGAGI. The CDR3 contains 15 residues. V trimming: 8 bases; J trimming: 4 bases; junction bases outside the gene matches: 9.

In nucleotides, the CDR3 is TGTGCCAGCAGCTTGGGATTAGGGGACCACGGTAATGAGCAGTTCTTC. It specifies CASSLGLGDHGNEQFF. The chain carries TRBV5-4 and TRBJ2-1, with D tentatively TRBD1 or TRBD2 (5 bases each). This CDR3 has 16 amino acids. Germline lookup yields CDR1 SGHNT and CDR2 YYREEE (reference sequence). V was pared by 0 bases and J by 7 bases, with 17 bases between.

This chain joins TRBV5-1 and TRBJ1-5; D is uncertain. With 2 bases removed from V and 0 bases from J, the gap between germline ends came to 6 bases. This CDR3 is 14 amino acids long. The germline CDR1 and CDR2 sequences are SGHRS and YFSETQ. The CDR3 DNA is TGCGCCAGCAGCTTTGGCAGTAGCAATCAGCCCCAGCATTTT. Protein: CASSFGSSNQPQHF.

The V call is TRBV30, the J call TRBJ1-1; no reliable D call. The CDR3 totals 13 residues. Germline V gives CDR1 GTSNPN, CDR2 SVGIG (reference sequence). Deletions cut 3 bases from V and 1 base from J, with 9 bases between. The CDR3 is CAWSDGKNTEAFF. DNA of the CDR3: TGTGCCTGGAGCGATGGCAAGAACACTGAAGCTTTCTTT. The variable domain in full, with the rest retrieved from reference TRBV30 and TRBJ1-1, is SQTIHQWPATLVQPVGSPLSLECTVEGTSNPNLYWYRQAAGRGLQLLFYSVGIGQISSEVPQNLSASRPQDRQFILSSKKLLLSDSGFYLCAWSDGKNTEAFFGQGTRLTVV.

Here the CDR3 reads CASSPRGAGDGELFF. DNA for the CDR3: TGTGCCAGCAGCCCCCGGGGAGCGGGAGACGGGGAGCTGTTTTTT. This rearrangement joins TRBV7-8 to TRBJ2-2, with 8 bases identical to TRBD2. The CDR3 is 15 residues long. Germline CDR1 reads SGHVS; CDR2 reads FQNEAQ. The V and J ends lost 5 bases and 7 bases, in that order; junction bases with no gene match: 9.

The chain recombines TRBV30 with TRBJ1-1; the D is unclear. The germline V gene has CDR1 GTSNPN and CDR2 SVGIG (reference sequence). The CDR3 length is 12 residues. V lost 4 bases to trimming and J lost 5 bases, with 11 bases between them. The CDR3 region is CAWTVRGTEAFF. The CDR3 DNA is TGTGCCTGGACGGTACGAGGGACTGAAGCTTTCTTT. Using reference TRBV30 and TRBJ1-1 for the parts outside the CDR3, the full variable domain is SQTIHQWPATLVQPVGSPLSLECTVEGTSNPNLYWYRQAAGRGLQLLFYSVGIGQISSEVPQNLSASRPQDRQFILSSKKLLLSDSGFYLCAWTVRGTEAFFGQGTRLTVV.

The V gene is TRBV28, the J gene TRBJ2-7; D gene uncertain. Germline assignment: CDR1 MDHEN and CDR2 SYDVKM. Trimming left V 7 bases short and J 2 bases short, with 12 bases between. The CDR3 is made up of 13 amino acids. Here the CDR3 DNA reads TGTGCCAGCACCGGGCCTGGAACCTACGAGCAGTACTTC. The encoded protein is CASTGPGTYEQYF.